Listed below are T cell receptor beta chains from one sample, sequenced in a study of beta chain features in type 1 diabetes. Clones were read by immunoSEQ multiplex PCR, and TCRdb kept only the in-frame ones, dropping some. This table holds 140,000 or so clones, around 8.7% found once. The sequenced material came from central memory CD4+ T cells from blood. These receptors all come from a man between 18 and 29 years old in good health. CDR3s include the opening cysteine and the closing phenylalanine or tryptophan. The order of the fields is CDR3 length, J gene, V gene, clone size, D gene, CDR3 DNA, CDR3 protein. A D gene is named only where the DNA matches it firmly. Size tells how often a clone was seen (once, few, many) or the class of an expanded clone, and some rows leave it out.

14,TRBJ2-7,TRBV7-2,few,.,TGTGCCAGCAGCTTAGCGGCGGGCTCCTACGAGCAGTACTTC,CASSLAAGSYEQYF
13,TRBJ2-7,TRBV6-5,.,.,TGTGCCAGCAGCCGCACAGGGACCTACGAGCAGTACTTC,CASSRTGTYEQYF
11,TRBJ2-3,TRBV28,.,.,TGTGCCAGCGGAGCAACAGATACGCAGTATTTT,CASGATDTQYF
14,TRBJ2-7,TRBV2,.,TRBD1,TGTGCCAGCAGATCGGACAGGATTAAATACGAGCAGTACTTC,CASRSDRIKYEQYF
15,TRBJ2-1,TRBV4-1,.,TRBD1,TGCGCCAGCAGCCCTACCCTCGTCAGGGGGAGTGAGCAGTTCTTC,CASSPTLVRGSEQFF
14,TRBJ2-7,TRBV5-4,once,.,TGTGCCAGCAGCTTGGGTTTAGGGGCGTATGAGCAGTACTTC,CASSLGLGAYEQYF
17,TRBJ2-7,TRBV7-8,few,TRBD1,TGTGCCAGCAGCTTAGCCCTGGGACAGGGGTCCTCCTACGAGCAGTACTTC,CASSLALGQGSSYEQYF
11,TRBJ1-1,TRBV20-1,few,.,TGCAGTGCTAGCCAAGAGACTGAAGCTTTCTTT,CSASQETEAFF
17,TRBJ1-3,TRBV18,.,.,TGTGCCAGCTCACCACCATTCATCGGGGTTGCTGGAAACACCATATATTTT,CASSPPFIGVAGNTIYF
14,TRBJ1-5,TRBV7-2,.,.,TGTGCCAGCAGCCCATTAGGGGCAGGCCAGCCCCAGCATTTT,CASSPLGAGQPQHF
15,TRBJ1-1,TRBV18,.,.,TGTGCCAGCTCACCACTTAAACAGGGAAACACTGAAGCTTTCTTT,CASSPLKQGNTEAFF